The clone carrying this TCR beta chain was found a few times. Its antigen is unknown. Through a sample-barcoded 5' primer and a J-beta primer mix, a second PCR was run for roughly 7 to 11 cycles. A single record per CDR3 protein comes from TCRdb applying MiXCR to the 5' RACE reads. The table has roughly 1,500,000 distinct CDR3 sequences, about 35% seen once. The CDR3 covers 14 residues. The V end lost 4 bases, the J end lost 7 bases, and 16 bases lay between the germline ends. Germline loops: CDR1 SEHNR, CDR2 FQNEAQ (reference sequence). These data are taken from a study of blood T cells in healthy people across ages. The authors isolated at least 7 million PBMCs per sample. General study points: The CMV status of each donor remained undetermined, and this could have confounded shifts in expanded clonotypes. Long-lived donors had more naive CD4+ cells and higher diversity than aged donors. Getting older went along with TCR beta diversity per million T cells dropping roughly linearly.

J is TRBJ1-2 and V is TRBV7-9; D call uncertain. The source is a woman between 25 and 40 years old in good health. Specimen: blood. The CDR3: CASSSYPPGSGYTF. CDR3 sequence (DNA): TGTGCCAGCAGCTCTTATCCTCCAGGATCTGGCTACACCTTC. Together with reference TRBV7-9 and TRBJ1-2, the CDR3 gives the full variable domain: DTGVSQNPRHKITKRGQNVTFRCDPISEHNRLYWYRQTLGQGPEFLTYFQNEAQLEKSRLLSDRFSAERPKGSFSTLEIQRTEQGDSAMYLCASSSYPPGSGYTFGSGTRLTVV.